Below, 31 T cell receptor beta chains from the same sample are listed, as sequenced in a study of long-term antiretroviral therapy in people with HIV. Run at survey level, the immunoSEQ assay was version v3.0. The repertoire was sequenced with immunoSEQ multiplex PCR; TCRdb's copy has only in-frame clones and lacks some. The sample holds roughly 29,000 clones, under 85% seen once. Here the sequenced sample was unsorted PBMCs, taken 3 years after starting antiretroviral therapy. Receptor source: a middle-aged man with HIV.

CDR3 sequence: CASSRGTAQDTQYF. The CDR3 nucleotides are TGTGCCAGCAGCCGAGGGACGGCGCAGGATACGCAGTATTTT. The chain links TRBV6-5 to TRBJ2-3; D tentatively fits TRBD1 or TRBD2 (5 bases each). Trimming cost V 6 bases and J 6 bases, with 16 bases left between them. There are 14 residues in the CDR3. Germline V gene sequence: CDR1 MNHEY, CDR2 SVGAGI.

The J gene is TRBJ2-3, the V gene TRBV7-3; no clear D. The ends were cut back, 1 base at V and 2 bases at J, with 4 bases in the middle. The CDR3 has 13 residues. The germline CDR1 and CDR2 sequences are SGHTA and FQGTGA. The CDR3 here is CASSLMVTDTQYF. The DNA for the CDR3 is TGTGCCAGCAGCTTAATGGTCACAGATACGCAGTATTTT.

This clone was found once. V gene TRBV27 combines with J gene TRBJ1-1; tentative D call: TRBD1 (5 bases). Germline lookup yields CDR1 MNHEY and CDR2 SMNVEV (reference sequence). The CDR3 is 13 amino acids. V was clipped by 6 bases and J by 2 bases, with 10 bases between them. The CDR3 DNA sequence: TGTGCCAGCAGCCTAGGGACTAACACTGAAGCTTTCTTT. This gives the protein CASSLGTNTEAFF.

CDR3 sequence: CASSLAGGDTQYF. CDR3 sequence (DNA): TGTGCCAGCAGCTTAGCAGGGGGGGATACGCAGTATTTT. The gene calls are TRBV7-8 and TRBJ2-3, with D possibly being TRBD1 or TRBD2 (6 bases each). The germline V gene has CDR1 SGHVS and CDR2 FQNEAQ. V was clipped by 0 bases and J by 6 bases, with 7 bases between them. The CDR3 spans 13 residues.

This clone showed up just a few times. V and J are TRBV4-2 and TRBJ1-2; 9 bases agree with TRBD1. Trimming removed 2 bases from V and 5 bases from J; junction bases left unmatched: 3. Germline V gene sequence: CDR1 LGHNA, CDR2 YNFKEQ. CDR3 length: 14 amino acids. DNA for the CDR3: TGTGCCAGCAGCCAACCGGGACAGGGATATGGCTACACCTTC. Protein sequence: CASSQPGQGYGYTF.

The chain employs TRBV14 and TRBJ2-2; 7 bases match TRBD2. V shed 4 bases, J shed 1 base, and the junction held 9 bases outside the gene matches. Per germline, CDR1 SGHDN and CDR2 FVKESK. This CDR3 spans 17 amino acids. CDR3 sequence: CASSRISSGRNTGELFF. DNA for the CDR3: TGTGCCAGCAGCCGAATTTCTAGCGGCAGGAACACCGGGGAGCTGTTTTTT.

CDR3 sequence: CASSYGEARNEQFF. For the CDR3, the DNA is TGTGCCAGCAGTTACGGCGAGGCCCGCAATGAGCAGTTCTTC. This chain uses TRBV6-5 with TRBJ2-1; D gene uncertain. V was clipped by 2 bases and J by 6 bases, with 11 bases between them. The CDR3 runs 14 residues. The V gene's germline CDR1 is MNHEY and CDR2 SVGAGI.

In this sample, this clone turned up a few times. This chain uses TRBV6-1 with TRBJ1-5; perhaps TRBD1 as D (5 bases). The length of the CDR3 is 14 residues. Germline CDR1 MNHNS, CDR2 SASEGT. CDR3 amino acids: CASIRGPSNQPQHF. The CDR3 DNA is TGTGCATCCATAAGGGGACCTAGCAATCAGCCCCAGCATTTT.

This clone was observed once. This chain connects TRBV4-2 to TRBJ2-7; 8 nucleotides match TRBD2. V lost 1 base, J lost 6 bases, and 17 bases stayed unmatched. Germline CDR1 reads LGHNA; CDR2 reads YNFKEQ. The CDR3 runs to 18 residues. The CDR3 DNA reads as TGTGCCAGCAGCCAAGGACTCCCTCTTAGCGGGATTCCTTCCGAGCAGTACTTC. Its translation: CASSQGLPLSGIPSEQYF.

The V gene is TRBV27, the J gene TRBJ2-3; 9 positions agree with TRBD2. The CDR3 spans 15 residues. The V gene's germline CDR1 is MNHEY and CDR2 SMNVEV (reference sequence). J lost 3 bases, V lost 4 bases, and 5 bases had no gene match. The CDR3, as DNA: TGTGCCAGCAGTTCAGGGACTAGCTTAACAGATACGCAGTATTTT. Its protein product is CASSSGTSLTDTQYF.

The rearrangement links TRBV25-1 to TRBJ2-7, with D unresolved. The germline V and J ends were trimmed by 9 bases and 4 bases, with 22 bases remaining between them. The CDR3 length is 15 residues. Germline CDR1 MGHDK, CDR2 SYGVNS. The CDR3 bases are TGTGCCAGTAGACCGGGCCATCCCCAAGATTACGAGCAGTACTTC. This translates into CASRPGHPQDYEQYF.

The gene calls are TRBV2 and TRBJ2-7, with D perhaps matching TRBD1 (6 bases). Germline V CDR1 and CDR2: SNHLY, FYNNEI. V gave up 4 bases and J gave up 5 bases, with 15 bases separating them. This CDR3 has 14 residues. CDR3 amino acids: CASSVGQGIDEQYF. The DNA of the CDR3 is TGTGCCAGCAGTGTAGGGCAGGGGATCGACGAGCAGTACTTC.

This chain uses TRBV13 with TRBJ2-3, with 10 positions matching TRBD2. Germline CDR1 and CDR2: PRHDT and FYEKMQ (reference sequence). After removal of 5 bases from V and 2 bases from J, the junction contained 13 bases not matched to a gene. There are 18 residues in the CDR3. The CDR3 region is CASSPRGASGSFTDTQYF. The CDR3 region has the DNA TGTGCCAGCAGCCCCCGTGGGGCTAGCGGGAGTTTCACAGATACGCAGTATTTT.

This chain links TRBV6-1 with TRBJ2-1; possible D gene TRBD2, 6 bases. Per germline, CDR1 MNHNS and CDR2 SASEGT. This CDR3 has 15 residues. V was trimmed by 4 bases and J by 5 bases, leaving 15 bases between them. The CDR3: CASSVWGVDDNEQFF. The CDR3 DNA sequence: TGTGCCAGCAGTGTTTGGGGGGTCGACGACAATGAGCAGTTCTTC.

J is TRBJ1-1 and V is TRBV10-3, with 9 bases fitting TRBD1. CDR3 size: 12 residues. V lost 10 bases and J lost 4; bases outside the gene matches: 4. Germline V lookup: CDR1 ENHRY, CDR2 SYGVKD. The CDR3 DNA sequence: TGTGCCAGCCGACAGGGGGGCACTGAAGCTTTCTTT. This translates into CASRQGGTEAFF.

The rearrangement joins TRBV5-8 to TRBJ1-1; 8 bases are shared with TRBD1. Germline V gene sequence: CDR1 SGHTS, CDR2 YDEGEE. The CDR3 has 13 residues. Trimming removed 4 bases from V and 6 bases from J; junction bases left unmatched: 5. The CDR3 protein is CASSGTGGSEAFF. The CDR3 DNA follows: TGTGCCAGCAGCGGGACAGGCGGCTCTGAAGCTTTCTTT.

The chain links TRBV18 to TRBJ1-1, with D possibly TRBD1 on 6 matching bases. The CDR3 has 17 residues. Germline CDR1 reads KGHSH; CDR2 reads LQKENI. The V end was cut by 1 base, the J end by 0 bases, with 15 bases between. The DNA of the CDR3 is TGTGCCAGCTCACCACGTCCCAACAGGGCTTTGAACACTGAAGCTTTCTTT. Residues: CASSPRPNRALNTEAFF.

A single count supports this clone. The chain's CDR3 is CASSIEYRVLGYEQYF. CDR3 coding DNA: TGTGCCAGTAGTATAGAATACAGGGTTTTGGGGTACGAGCAGTACTTC. This chain joins TRBV19 and TRBJ2-7; a possible D gene is TRBD1 (6 bases). CDR3 length equals 16 residues. Germline CDR1 and CDR2: LNHDA and SQIVND (reference sequence). The germline V and J ends were trimmed by 0 bases and 4 bases, with 16 bases remaining between them.

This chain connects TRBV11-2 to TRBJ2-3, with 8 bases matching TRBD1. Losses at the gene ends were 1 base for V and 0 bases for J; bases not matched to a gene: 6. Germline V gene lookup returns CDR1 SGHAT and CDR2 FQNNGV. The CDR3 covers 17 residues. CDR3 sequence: CASSLGGRGHSTDTQYF. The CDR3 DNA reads TGTGCCAGCAGCTTAGGAGGCAGGGGGCATAGCACAGATACGCAGTATTTT.

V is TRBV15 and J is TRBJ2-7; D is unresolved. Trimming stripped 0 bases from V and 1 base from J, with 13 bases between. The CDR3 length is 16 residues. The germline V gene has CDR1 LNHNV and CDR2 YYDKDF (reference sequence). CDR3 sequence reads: CATSRDLRTVSYEQYF. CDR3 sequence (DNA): TGTGCCACCAGCAGAGATCTGAGGACGGTGTCCTACGAGCAGTACTTC.

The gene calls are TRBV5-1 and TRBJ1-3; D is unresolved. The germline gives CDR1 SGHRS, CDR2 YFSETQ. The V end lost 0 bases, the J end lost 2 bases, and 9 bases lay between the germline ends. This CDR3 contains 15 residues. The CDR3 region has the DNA TGCGCCAGCAGCTTGGCCAAAGGAACTGGAAACACCATATATTTT. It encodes CASSLAKGTGNTIYF.

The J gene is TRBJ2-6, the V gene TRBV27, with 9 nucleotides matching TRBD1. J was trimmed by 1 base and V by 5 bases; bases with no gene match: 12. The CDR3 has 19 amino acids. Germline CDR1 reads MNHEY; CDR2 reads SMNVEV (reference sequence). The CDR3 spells CASSNLRDRVISGANVLTF. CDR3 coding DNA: TGTGCCAGCAGTAACTTACGGGACAGGGTAATATCTGGGGCCAACGTCCTGACTTTC.

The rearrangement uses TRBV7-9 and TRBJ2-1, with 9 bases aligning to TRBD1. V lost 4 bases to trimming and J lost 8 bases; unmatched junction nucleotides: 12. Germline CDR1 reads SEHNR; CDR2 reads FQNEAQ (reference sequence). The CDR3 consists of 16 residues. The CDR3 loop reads CASSSRDRVVDDEQFF. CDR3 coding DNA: TGTGCCAGCAGCTCAAGGGACAGGGTGGTTGATGATGAGCAGTTCTTC.

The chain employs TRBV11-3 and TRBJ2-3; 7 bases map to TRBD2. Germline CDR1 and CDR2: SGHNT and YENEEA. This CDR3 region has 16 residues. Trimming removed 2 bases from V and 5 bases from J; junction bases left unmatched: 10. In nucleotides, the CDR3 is TGTGCCAGCAGCTTATTTGGGACTACAATCGAAGATACGCAGTATTTT. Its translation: CASSLFGTTIEDTQYF.

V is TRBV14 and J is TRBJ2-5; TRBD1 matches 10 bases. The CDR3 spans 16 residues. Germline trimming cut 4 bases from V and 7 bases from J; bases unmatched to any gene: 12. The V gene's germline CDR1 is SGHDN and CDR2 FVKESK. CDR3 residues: CASSPMSTGGAGTQYF. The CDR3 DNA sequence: TGTGCCAGCAGCCCCATGTCGACAGGGGGCGCGGGGACCCAGTACTTC.

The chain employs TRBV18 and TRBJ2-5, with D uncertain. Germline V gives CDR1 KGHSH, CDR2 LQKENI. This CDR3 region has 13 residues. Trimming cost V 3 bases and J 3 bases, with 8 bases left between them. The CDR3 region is CASSPRTEETQYF. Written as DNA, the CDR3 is TGTGCCAGCTCACCTCGGACCGAAGAGACCCAGTACTTC.

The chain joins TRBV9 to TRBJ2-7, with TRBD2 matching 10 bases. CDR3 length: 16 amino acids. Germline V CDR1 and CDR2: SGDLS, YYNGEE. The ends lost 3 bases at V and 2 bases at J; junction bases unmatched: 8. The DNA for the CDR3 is TGTGCCAGCAGCGATGGGGAGGGACTAGCGACCTACGAGCAGTACTTC. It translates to CASSDGEGLATYEQYF.

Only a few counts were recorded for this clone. The CDR3, as DNA: TGCGCCAGCAGTACAGGGACCTACGAGCAGTACTTC. Residues: CASSTGTYEQYF. The chain couples TRBV10-1 to TRBJ2-7, with a tentative D call TRBD1 (6 bases). This CDR3 region has 12 residues. With 5 bases removed from V and 2 bases from J, the gap between germline ends came to 7 bases. The germline V gene encodes CDR1 WNHNN and CDR2 SYGVQD (reference sequence).

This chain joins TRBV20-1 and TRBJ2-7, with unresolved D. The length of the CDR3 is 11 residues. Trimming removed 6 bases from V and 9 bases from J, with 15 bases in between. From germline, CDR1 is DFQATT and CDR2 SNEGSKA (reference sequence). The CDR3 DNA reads TGCAGTGCGAGTCACGGTGATTGGCAGTACTTC. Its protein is CSASHGDWQYF.

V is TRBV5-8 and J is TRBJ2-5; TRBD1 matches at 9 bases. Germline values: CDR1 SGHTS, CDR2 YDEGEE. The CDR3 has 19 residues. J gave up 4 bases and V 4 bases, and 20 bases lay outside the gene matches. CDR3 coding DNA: TGTGCCAGCAGCCGGAACCCGGGACAGGGATATTGGATCGGAGAGACCCAGTACTTC. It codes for CASSRNPGQGYWIGETQYF. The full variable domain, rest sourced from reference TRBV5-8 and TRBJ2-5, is EAGVTQSPTHLIKTRGQQATLRCSPISGHTSVYWYQQALGLGLQFLLWYDEGEERNRGNFPPRFSGRQFPNYSSELNVNALELEDSALYLCASSRNPGQGYWIGETQYFGPGTRLLVL.

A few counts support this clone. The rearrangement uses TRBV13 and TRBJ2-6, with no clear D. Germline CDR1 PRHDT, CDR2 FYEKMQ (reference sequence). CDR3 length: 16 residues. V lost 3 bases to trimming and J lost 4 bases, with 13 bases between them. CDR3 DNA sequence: TGTGCCAGCAGCTTCTCCCTGCCGGAAGGGGCCAACGTCCTGACTTTC. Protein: CASSFSLPEGANVLTF.